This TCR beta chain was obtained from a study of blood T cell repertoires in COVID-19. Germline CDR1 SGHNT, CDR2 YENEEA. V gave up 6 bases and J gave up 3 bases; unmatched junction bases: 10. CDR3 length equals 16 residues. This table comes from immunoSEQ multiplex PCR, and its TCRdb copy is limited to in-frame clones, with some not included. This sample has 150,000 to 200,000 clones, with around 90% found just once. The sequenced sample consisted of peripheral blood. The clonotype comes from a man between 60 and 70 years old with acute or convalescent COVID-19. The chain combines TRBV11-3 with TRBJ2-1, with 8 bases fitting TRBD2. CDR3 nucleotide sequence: TGTGCCAGCAGTTTGAGGGGACTAGGGGACTACAATGAGCAGTTCTTC. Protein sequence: CASSLRGLGDYNEQFF.